This T cell receptor beta chain was recovered during a study of T cells in Graves' hyperthyroidism and ophthalmopathy. Study conclusions and caveats: Onset of ophthalmopathy came a median approximately 6.8 months after the model predicted it.

This CDR3 region has 15 residues. Looked up from germline, CDR1 is SGDLS and CDR2 is YYNGEE. J gave up 5 bases and V 0 bases, and 3 bases lay outside the gene matches. The blood sample dates from first hyperthyroidism diagnosis, preceding any ophthalmopathy symptoms. Amplification of TCR beta CDR3 regions was performed using RNA transcripts as template. HTBI primers were the set used in a first-round RT-PCR of the TCR CDR3. TCRdb called the multiplex PCR reads again in MiXCR, with one record for every CDR3 protein. The sample consists of fewer than 350,000 distinct CDR3 sequences, roughly 15% of them appearing once. Of note for this clonotype: Its target is not known.

This receptor was obtained from a woman aged 50 to 60 with Graves' hyperthyroidism that later progressed to Graves' ophthalmopathy. Sequencing was performed on blood. The chain is built from TRBV9 and TRBJ2-4; 9 bases are a match to TRBD2. The CDR3: CASSVASGTQNIQYF. In DNA form, the CDR3 reads TGTGCCAGCAGCGTAGCTAGCGGGACCCAAAACATTCAGTACTTC.